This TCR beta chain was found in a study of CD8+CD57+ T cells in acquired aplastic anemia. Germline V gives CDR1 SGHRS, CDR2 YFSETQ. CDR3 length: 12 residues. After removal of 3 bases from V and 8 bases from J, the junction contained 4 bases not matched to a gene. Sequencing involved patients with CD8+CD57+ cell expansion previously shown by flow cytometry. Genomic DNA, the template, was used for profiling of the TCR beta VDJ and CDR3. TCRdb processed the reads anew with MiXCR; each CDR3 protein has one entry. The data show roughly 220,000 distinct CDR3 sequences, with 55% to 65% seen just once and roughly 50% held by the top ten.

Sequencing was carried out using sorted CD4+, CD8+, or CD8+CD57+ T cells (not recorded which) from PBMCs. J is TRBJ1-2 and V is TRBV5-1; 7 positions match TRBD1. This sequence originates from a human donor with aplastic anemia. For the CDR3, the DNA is TGCGCCAGCAGCTCAGGACAGGCGGGCTACACCTTC. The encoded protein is CASSSGQAGYTF.